Detailed here is one T cell receptor (beta chain). Germline loops: CDR1 SGHRS, CDR2 YFSETQ. The CDR3 spans 16 residues. V trimming: 0 bases; J trimming: 1 base; junction bases outside the gene matches: 6. The data stem from a study of blood T cell repertoires in COVID-19. The assay was immunoSEQ multiplex PCR, and TCRdb's table has in-frame clones only and misses some. The sample gives 200,000 to 250,000 clones, roughly 83% of which show up once; roughly 7% is in the top ten. The clonotype was recovered from a woman aged 45-65 years with acute or convalescent COVID-19. V is TRBV5-1 and J is TRBJ2-5; 7 bases line up with TRBD1. The sample was peripheral blood. CDR3 residues: CASSLGSAGGQETQYF. CDR3 coding DNA: TGCGCCAGCAGCTTGGGGTCAGCAGGGGGCCAAGAGACCCAGTACTTC.